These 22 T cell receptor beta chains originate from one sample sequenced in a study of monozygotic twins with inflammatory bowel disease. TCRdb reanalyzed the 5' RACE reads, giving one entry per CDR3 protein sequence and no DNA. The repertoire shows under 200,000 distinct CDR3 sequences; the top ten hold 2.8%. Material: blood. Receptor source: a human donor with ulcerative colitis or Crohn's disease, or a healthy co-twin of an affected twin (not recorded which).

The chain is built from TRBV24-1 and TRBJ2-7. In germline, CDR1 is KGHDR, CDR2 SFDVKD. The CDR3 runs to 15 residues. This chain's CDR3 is CATSDLQGNSYEQYF.

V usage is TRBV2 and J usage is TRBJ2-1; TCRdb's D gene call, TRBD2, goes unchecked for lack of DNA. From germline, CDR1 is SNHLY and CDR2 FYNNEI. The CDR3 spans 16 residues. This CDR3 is CASSEAGLAGINEQFF.

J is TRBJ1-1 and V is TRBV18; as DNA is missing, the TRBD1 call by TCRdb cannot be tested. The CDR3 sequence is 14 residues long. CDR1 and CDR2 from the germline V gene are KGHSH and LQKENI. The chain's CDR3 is CASSPRQVVTEAFF.

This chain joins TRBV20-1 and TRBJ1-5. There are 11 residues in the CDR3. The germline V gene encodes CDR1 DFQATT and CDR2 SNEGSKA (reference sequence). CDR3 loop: CSARLGQPQHF.

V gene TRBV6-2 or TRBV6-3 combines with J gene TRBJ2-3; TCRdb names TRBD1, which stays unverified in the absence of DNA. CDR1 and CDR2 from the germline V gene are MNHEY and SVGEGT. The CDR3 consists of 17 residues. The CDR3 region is CASSSDSITRTTDTQYF.

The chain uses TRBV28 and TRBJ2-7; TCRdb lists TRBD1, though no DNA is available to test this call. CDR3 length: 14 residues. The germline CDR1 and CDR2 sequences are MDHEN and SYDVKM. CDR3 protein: CASSQTGPTSEQYF. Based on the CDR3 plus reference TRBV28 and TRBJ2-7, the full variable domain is DVKVTQSSRYLVKRTGEKVFLECVQDMDHENMFWYRQDPGLGLRLIYFSYDVKMKEKGDIPEGYSVSREKKERFSLILESASTNQTSMYLCASSQTGPTSEQYFGPGTRLTVT.

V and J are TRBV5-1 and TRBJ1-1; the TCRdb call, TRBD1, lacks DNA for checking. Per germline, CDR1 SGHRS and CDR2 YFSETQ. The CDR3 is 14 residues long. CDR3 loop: CASSYGRQGREAFF.

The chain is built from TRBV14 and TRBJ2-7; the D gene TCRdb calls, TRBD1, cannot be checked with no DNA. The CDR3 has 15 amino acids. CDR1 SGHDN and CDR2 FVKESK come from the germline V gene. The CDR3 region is CASSHLTGFSDEQYF.

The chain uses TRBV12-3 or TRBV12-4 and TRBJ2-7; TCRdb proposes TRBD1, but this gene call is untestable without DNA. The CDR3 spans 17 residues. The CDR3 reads CASSLAATRDLTYEQYF.

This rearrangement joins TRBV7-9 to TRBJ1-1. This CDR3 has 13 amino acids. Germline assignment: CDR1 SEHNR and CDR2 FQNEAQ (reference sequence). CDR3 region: CASSPPANTEAFF. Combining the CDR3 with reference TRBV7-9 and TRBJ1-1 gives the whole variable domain DTGVSQNPRHKITKRGQNVTFRCDPISEHNRLYWYRQTLGQGPEFLTYFQNEAQLEKSRLLSDRFSAERPKGSFSTLEIQRTEQGDSAMYLCASSPPANTEAFFGQGTRLTVV.

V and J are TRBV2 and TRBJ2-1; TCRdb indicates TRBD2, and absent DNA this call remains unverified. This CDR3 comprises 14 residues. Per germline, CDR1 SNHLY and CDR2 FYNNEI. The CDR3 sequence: CASTGASVYNEQFF.

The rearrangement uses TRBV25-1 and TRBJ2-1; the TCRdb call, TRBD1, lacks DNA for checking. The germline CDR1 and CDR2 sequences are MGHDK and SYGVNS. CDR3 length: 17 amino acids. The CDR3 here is CASSSFLGTRGDNEQFF.

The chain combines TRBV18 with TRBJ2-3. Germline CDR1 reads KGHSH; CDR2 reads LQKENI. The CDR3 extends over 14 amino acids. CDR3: CASSRGGSTDTQYF.

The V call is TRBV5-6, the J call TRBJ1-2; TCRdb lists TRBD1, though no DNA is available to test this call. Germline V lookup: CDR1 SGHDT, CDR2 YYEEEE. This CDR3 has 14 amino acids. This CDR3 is CASSFSGARSGYTF.

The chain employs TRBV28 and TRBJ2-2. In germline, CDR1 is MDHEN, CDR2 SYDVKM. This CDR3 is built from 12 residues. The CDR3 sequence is CASKDGTGELFF.

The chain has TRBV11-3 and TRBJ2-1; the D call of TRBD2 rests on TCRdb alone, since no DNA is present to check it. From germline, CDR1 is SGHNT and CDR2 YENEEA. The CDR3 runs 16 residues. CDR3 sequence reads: CASSSRGGGRAYEQFF.

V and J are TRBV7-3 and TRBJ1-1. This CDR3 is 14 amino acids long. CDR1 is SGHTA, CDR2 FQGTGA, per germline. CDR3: CASSLGRAATEAFF.

The CDR3 is CSARDDGGLYNEQFF. The rearrangement joins TRBV20-1 to TRBJ2-1; TCRdb's D call of TRBD1 is untestable without DNA. CDR3 length: 15 residues. The germline CDR1 and CDR2 sequences are DFQATT and SNEGSKA (reference sequence).

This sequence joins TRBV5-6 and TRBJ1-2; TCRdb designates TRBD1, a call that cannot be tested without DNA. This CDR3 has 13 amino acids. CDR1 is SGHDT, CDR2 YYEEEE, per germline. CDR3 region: CASSDGQTYGYTF.

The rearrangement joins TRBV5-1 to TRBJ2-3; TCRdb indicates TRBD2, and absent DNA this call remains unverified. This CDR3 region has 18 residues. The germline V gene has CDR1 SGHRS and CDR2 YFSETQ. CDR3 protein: CASSLDAAGAPGADTQYF. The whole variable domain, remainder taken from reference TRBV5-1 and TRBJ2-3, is KAGVTQTPRYLIKTRGQQVTLSCSPISGHRSVSWYQQTPGQGLQFLFEYFSETQRNKGNFPGRFSGRQFSNSRSEMNVSTLELGDSALYLCASSLDAAGAPGADTQYFGPGTRLTVL.

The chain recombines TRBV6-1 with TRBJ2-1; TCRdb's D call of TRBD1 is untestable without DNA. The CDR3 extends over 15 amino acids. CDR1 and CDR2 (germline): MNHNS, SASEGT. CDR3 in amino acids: CASSKEPGPYNEQFF.

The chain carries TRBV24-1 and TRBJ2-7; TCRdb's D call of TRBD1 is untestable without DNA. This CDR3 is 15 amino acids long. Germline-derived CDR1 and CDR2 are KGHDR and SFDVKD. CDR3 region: CATSDSFGQGVIRYF.